This T cell receptor beta chain stems from a study of CD8 T cells in Susac syndrome. Study-wide context: Fewer than 10 of the sequenced Susac syndrome patients were in remission, and roughly six had active disease.

Patients with Susac syndrome met diagnostic criteria that were recently defined for definite or probable disease. The RNA input was about 0.5 to 1 ug, and it was reverse transcribed with random hexamers. Multiplex immunoSEQ PCR targeted 54 Vbeta and 13 Jbeta TCR beta segments. Each CDR3 protein is one row after TCRdb ran MiXCR on the immunoSEQ multiplex PCR reads. Among 150,000 to 200,000 distinct CDR3 sequences listed, around 90% were seen once. The receptor comes from a human donor with Susac syndrome. Sequencing was performed on CD4+ T cells from PBMCs.

The CDR3 bases are TGCGCCAGCAGCTTGGTGTCGGGGGCCTACAATGAGCAGTTCTTC. Encoded protein: CASSLVSGAYNEQFF. V usage is TRBV5-1 and J usage is TRBJ2-1, with D tentatively TRBD2 (6 bases). Germline V CDR1 and CDR2: SGHRS, YFSETQ. Trimming took off 0 bases at V and 2 bases at J, with 9 bases between the two ends. CDR3 length: 15 amino acids. Complete variable domain (other parts from reference TRBV5-1 and TRBJ2-1): KAGVTQTPRYLIKTRGQQVTLSCSPISGHRSVSWYQQTPGQGLQFLFEYFSETQRNKGNFPGRFSGRQFSNSRSEMNVSTLELGDSALYLCASSLVSGAYNEQFFGPGTRLTVL.